The 32 T cell receptor beta chains given below trace back to one sample, sequenced in a study of T-cell reconstitution after alpha-beta-depleted transplantation in children. Unique molecular identifiers tagged the TCRbeta library. MiXCR was run by TCRdb on the PCR reads, yielding one entry per CDR3 protein. The top ten clones hold more than 20% of a sample with about 110,000 distinct CDR3 sequences, 5% to 8% of them seen once. Sequencing used PBMCs, mostly from graft donor cells, obtained 360 days after TCRalphabeta/CD19-depleted stem cell transplant. These receptors came from a male patient under 10 years old who had a stem cell transplant for acute lymphoblastic leukemia, so the T cells may come from the graft donor.

This clonotype was seen many times. The genes are TRBV4-3 and TRBJ2-5; unclear D gene. Germline V gene data show CDR1 as LGHNA and CDR2 as YSLEER. This CDR3 is built from 15 residues. Trimming took 1 base from V and 5 from J, leaving 14 bases between them. The chain's CDR3 is CASSQGDPAPETQYF. CDR3 coding DNA: TGCGCCAGCAGCCAAGGAGATCCAGCGCCGGAGACCCAGTACTTC.

This clonotype occurred many times. The rearrangement joins TRBV7-9 to TRBJ2-7, with 9 bases fitting TRBD1. Germline CDR1 reads SEHNR; CDR2 reads FQNEAQ (reference sequence). Trimming removed 5 bases from V and 4 bases from J; junction bases left unmatched: 6. The CDR3 sequence is 14 residues long. CDR3 nucleotide sequence: TGTGCCAGCAGCGCTGGGACAGGGAGATACGAGCAGTACTTC. Amino acids: CASSAGTGRYEQYF.

This clonotype came up many times. This chain joins TRBV11-2 and TRBJ2-1; TRBD1 might be the D (5 bases). Trimming left V 2 bases short and J 9 bases short, with 8 bases between. Germline V gene data show CDR1 as SGHAT and CDR2 as FQNNGV. The CDR3 runs 12 residues. CDR3 in amino acids: CASSLRGTEQFF. The CDR3 bases are TGTGCCAGCAGCTTAAGGGGCACTGAGCAGTTCTTC. Drawing the rest from reference TRBV11-2 and TRBJ2-1, the complete variable domain is EAGVAQSPRYKIIEKRQSVAFWCNPISGHATLYWYQQILGQGPKLLIQFQNNGVVDDSQLPKDRFSAERLKGVDSTLKIQPAKLEDSAVYLCASSLRGTEQFFGPGTRLTVL.

This clonotype has a handful of counts. J is TRBJ2-3 and V is TRBV10-3, with D hard to call. The V gene lost 7 bases and the J gene lost 2 bases, with 13 bases spanning the gap. The CDR3 runs to 14 residues. The V gene's germline CDR1 is ENHRY and CDR2 SYGVKD. DNA for the CDR3: TGTGCCATCAAGGGTAGACGAAACACAGATACGCAGTATTTT. This translates into CAIKGRRNTDTQYF.

This clonotype was seen a few times. J is TRBJ2-1 and V is TRBV10-2, with D perhaps matching TRBD2 (6 bases). This CDR3 region has 16 residues. V dropped 3 bases and J dropped 9 bases, with 21 bases sitting between them. Germline V gene lookup returns CDR1 WSHSY and CDR2 SAAADI. This CDR3 is CASSDPLDGRRGEQFF. In nucleotides, the CDR3 is TGCGCCAGCAGTGATCCGCTTGACGGGAGACGGGGTGAGCAGTTCTTC.

This clonotype occurred many times. This chain connects TRBV4-3 to TRBJ2-3; 8 bases align to TRBD2. V was clipped by 3 bases and J by 2 bases; unmatched bases: 13. The CDR3 totals 18 residues. Germline assignment: CDR1 LGHNA and CDR2 YSLEER. The CDR3 nucleotides read TGCGCCAGCAGCCAGCTACTGGCCCTAGCGGGTGTCACAGATACGCAGTATTTT. Translation gives CASSQLLALAGVTDTQYF.

The chain combines TRBV2 with TRBJ2-5, with 8 bases aligning to TRBD1. Germline V gene sequence: CDR1 SNHLY, CDR2 FYNNEI. The CDR3 contains 16 residues. V lost 3 bases, J lost 2 bases, and 8 bases stayed unmatched. CDR3 residues: CASSDRTGRFQETQYF. In DNA form, the CDR3 reads TGTGCCAGCAGTGATCGGACAGGGCGGTTTCAAGAGACCCAGTACTTC.

This clonotype was picked up many times. The V call is TRBV6-2 or TRBV6-3, the J call TRBJ2-5; 12 bases are shared with TRBD2. Germline V gene data show CDR1 as MNHEY and CDR2 as SVGEGT. This CDR3 has 18 amino acids. V lost 5 bases and J lost 5; bases outside the gene matches: 15. The CDR3 loop is CASSPRTSGATGWETQYF. CDR3 DNA: TGTGCCAGCAGTCCCCGGACTAGCGGGGCCACCGGGTGGGAGACCCAGTACTTC.

In DNA form, the CDR3 reads TGTGCCAGCAGTTACCTGAGGGGGCAAGAGACCCAGTACTTC. Amino acids: CASSYLRGQETQYF. This sequence joins TRBV6-5 and TRBJ2-5, with D possibly matching TRBD1 (6 bases). The CDR3 runs 14 residues. V gave up 2 bases and J gave up 2 bases, with 9 bases separating them. In germline, CDR1 is MNHEY, CDR2 SVGAGI.

This clonotype was seen a few times. The V and J genes are TRBV5-6 and TRBJ2-5; the D gene is possibly TRBD1 (5 bases). This CDR3 is built from 18 residues. Per the germline V gene, CDR1 is SGHDT and CDR2 is YYEEEE. Trimming pared 4 bases from V and 2 bases from J, leaving 24 bases between. Written as DNA, the CDR3 is TGTGCCAGCAGCCCTCGAATCTTGTCTCCAGGGTGGCAAGAGACCCAGTACTTC. This gives the protein CASSPRILSPGWQETQYF.

Many counts were recorded for this clonotype. The CDR3 DNA follows: TGTGCCAGCAGCCCTAAAGGGAATCAGCCCCAGCATTTT. It translates to CASSPKGNQPQHF. The chain has TRBV12-3 or TRBV12-4 and TRBJ1-5; D is ambiguous. V dropped 6 bases and J dropped 4 bases, with 10 bases sitting between them. The CDR3 has 13 amino acids.

The CDR3 DNA reads TGCGCCAGCAGTGGGACAGGCCGAAACACCATATATTTT. This codes for CASSGTGRNTIYF. The chain uses TRBV10-1 and TRBJ1-3; TRBD1 agrees at 7 bases. The junction had 2 bases not matched to a gene; V was cut back by 4 bases and J by 5 bases. The CDR3 runs 13 residues. Germline-derived CDR1 and CDR2 are WNHNN and SYGVQD (reference sequence).

This rearrangement joins TRBV9 to TRBJ1-2; D possibly corresponds to TRBD1 (6 bases). Trimming cost V 0 bases and J 8 bases, with 11 bases left between them. The CDR3 length is 13 residues. The V gene's germline CDR1 is SGDLS and CDR2 YYNGEE. DNA of the CDR3: TGTGCCAGCAGCGTAGGAAGGGGGGAAGGCTACACCTTC. Encoded protein: CASSVGRGEGYTF. Using reference TRBV9 and TRBJ1-2 for the parts outside the CDR3, the full variable domain is DSGVTQTPKHLITATGQRVTLRCSPRSGDLSVYWYQQSLDQGLQFLIQYYNGEERAKGNILERFSAQQFPDLHSELNLSSLELGDSALYFCASSVGRGEGYTFGSGTRLTVV.

Many counts were recorded for this clonotype. The rearrangement joins TRBV10-3 to TRBJ1-1, with 9 bases that match TRBD1. This CDR3 is 14 amino acids long. V was pared by 4 bases and J by 1 base, with 1 base of the junction left unmatched. In germline, CDR1 is ENHRY, CDR2 SYGVKD. DNA for the CDR3: TGTGCCATCAGTGGACAGGGGGGGAACACTGAAGCTTTCTTT. It codes for CAISGQGGNTEAFF.

The CDR3, as DNA: TGCAGTGCTAGAGATTGGGGGACAGGGAGGGCTTTCTTT. Translation gives CSARDWGTGRAFF. The gene calls are TRBV20-1 and TRBJ1-1; 9 nucleotides agree with TRBD1. V was clipped by 0 bases and J by 11 bases; unmatched bases: 7. The V gene's germline CDR1 is DFQATT and CDR2 SNEGSKA (reference sequence). CDR3 length: 13 amino acids.

Many counts were recorded for this clonotype. This chain links TRBV7-9 with TRBJ2-7; TRBD1 agrees at 9 bases. Germline V gives CDR1 SEHNR, CDR2 FQNEAQ (reference sequence). The CDR3 consists of 15 residues. V was pared by 1 base and J by 2 bases, with 3 bases of the junction left unmatched. CDR3: CASSLEQGAPYEQYF. CDR3 bases: TGTGCCAGCAGCTTAGAACAGGGGGCACCCTACGAGCAGTACTTC.

This clonotype was detected ten times or more. The chain has TRBV29-1 and TRBJ2-3; 14 bases fit TRBD2. Losses at the gene ends were 0 bases for V and 2 bases for J; bases not matched to a gene: 13. CDR1 and CDR2 (germline): SQVTM, ANQGSEA. This CDR3 has 20 amino acids. DNA of the CDR3: TGCAGCGTTGAAGATCTGGGACTAGCGGGAGAAGGGCGAGTCACAGATACGCAGTATTTT. Encoded protein: CSVEDLGLAGEGRVTDTQYF.

In its sample, this clonotype was seen a few times. The CDR3 coding sequence is TGTGCCAGCAGCGTAGGGACAGGGCCGGGAGAGACCCAGTACTTC. This sequence encodes CASSVGTGPGETQYF. The V and J genes are TRBV9 and TRBJ2-5; the match to TRBD1 covers 8 bases. Germline V gene sequence: CDR1 SGDLS, CDR2 YYNGEE. This CDR3 spans 15 amino acids. After removal of 0 bases from V and 4 bases from J, the junction contained 5 bases not matched to a gene.

This clonotype was counted ten times or more. V gene TRBV20-1 combines with J gene TRBJ2-2, with D uncertain. Trimming removed 6 bases at V and 5 bases at J, with 13 bases between. CDR1 and CDR2 from the germline V gene are DFQATT and SNEGSKA (reference sequence). CDR3 size: 13 residues. CDR3 in amino acids: CSARHGWTGELFF. The DNA for the CDR3 is TGCAGTGCCCGCCACGGTTGGACCGGGGAGCTGTTTTTT.

The rearrangement joins TRBV27 to TRBJ1-1; no clear D. The length of the CDR3 is 13 residues. From germline, CDR1 is MNHEY and CDR2 SMNVEV (reference sequence). V dropped 5 bases and J dropped 0 bases, with 7 bases sitting between them. The CDR3 coding sequence is TGTGCCAGCAGTCGCCGGGTGAACACTGAAGCTTTCTTT. It is translated as CASSRRVNTEAFF.

This chain joins TRBV30 and TRBJ2-7, with unresolved D. Germline loops: CDR1 GTSNPN, CDR2 SVGIG (reference sequence). This CDR3 contains 12 residues. The V end lost 5 bases, the J end lost 5 bases, and 13 bases lay between the germline ends. The CDR3 DNA is TGTGCCTGGGACACATTGAGTGACGAGCAGTACTTC. It is translated as CAWDTLSDEQYF.

The gene calls are TRBV19 and TRBJ2-2; 9 bases are shared with TRBD1. From germline, CDR1 is LNHDA and CDR2 SQIVND (reference sequence). Trimming took 6 bases from V and 4 from J; bases not matched to a gene: 6. CDR3 length equals 15 residues. The CDR3 nucleotides read TGTGCCAGTAGCCGGGACAGGGAGACCACCGGGGAGCTGTTTTTT. Its protein product is CASSRDRETTGELFF.

Ten or more counts support this clonotype. The gene calls are TRBV7-9 and TRBJ1-1, with D possibly TRBD1 on 6 matching bases. The ends were cut back, 8 bases at V and 3 bases at J, with 7 bases in the middle. The CDR3 is 11 residues long. The germline V gene has CDR1 SEHNR and CDR2 FQNEAQ (reference sequence). In DNA form, the CDR3 reads TGTGCCAGCGGGGGCTACACTGAAGCTTTCTTT. It is translated as CASGGYTEAFF.

To note about this clonotype: A much more abundant neighbour one base away suggests this may be a read error. DNA of the CDR3: TGTGCCAGCAGTTTATCCAGCTGGGGGCTTGGCGAGCAGTACTTC. Residues: CASSLSSWGLGEQYF. The chain is built from TRBV27 and TRBJ2-7; D is possibly TRBD1 (6 bases). Germline loops: CDR1 MNHEY, CDR2 SMNVEV (reference sequence). This CDR3 contains 15 residues. V lost 0 bases and J 6 bases, leaving 15 bases between the germline ends.

This clonotype has more than one count but fewer than ten. The rearrangement links TRBV9 to TRBJ2-7, with D uncertain. Looked up from germline, CDR1 is SGDLS and CDR2 is YYNGEE. V gave up 3 bases and J gave up 2 bases, with 18 bases separating them. CDR3 length: 16 residues. In DNA form, the CDR3 reads TGTGCCAGCAGCGCCGGACCCGGGCTAAACCCCTACGAGCAGTACTTC. Amino acids: CASSAGPGLNPYEQYF.

This clonotype was seen repeatedly, ten times or more. The J gene is TRBJ2-1, the V gene TRBV6-2 or TRBV6-3; perhaps TRBD1 as D (6 bases). V lost 5 bases and J 3 bases, leaving 20 bases between the germline ends. The CDR3 extends over 17 amino acids. Germline CDR1 reads MNHEY; CDR2 reads SVGEGT. The CDR3: CASSLPTGKVFYNEQFF. The CDR3, as DNA: TGTGCCAGCAGTCTGCCGACAGGAAAAGTTTTCTACAATGAGCAGTTCTTC.

Only a few counts were recorded for this clonotype. The chain carries TRBV5-1 and TRBJ2-1; D unresolved. The V end lost 4 bases, the J end lost 5 bases, and 13 bases lay between the germline ends. Germline values: CDR1 SGHRS, CDR2 YFSETQ. This CDR3 comprises 14 residues. CDR3 sequence reads: CASSLKGFNNEQFF. The CDR3 DNA sequence: TGCGCCAGCAGCCTCAAGGGCTTTAACAATGAGCAGTTCTTC.

This clonotype was observed a few times. J is TRBJ2-6 and V is TRBV9; perhaps TRBD1 as D (6 bases). Germline CDR1 SGDLS, CDR2 YYNGEE. The CDR3 is 17 residues long. V shed 2 bases and J shed 0 bases, with 12 bases lying between them. The CDR3 is CASSVWDTDSGANVLTF. CDR3 DNA: TGTGCCAGCAGCGTTTGGGACACCGACTCTGGGGCCAACGTCCTGACTTTC.

The table lists this clonotype with many counts. The chain links TRBV29-1 to TRBJ2-7, with 12 bases that match TRBD2. V shed 4 bases and J 2 bases; nucleotides not matched to a gene: 6. CDR3 length: 15 residues. Germline assignment: CDR1 SQVTM and CDR2 ANQGSEA. CDR3 sequence (DNA): TGCAGCGTTGGAGGGCTAGCGGGAGGGCCCTACGAGCAGTACTTC. This translates into CSVGGLAGGPYEQYF.

This clonotype was detected many times. The J gene is TRBJ2-7, the V gene TRBV28; TRBD2 matches 11 bases. In germline, CDR1 is MDHEN, CDR2 SYDVKM. The CDR3 has 14 amino acids. V was clipped by 8 bases and J by 2 bases; unmatched bases: 5. The CDR3 region has the DNA TGTGCCAGCCGACGACTAGCGGGACCCTACGAGCAGTACTTC. Protein sequence: CASRRLAGPYEQYF. Together with reference TRBV28 and TRBJ2-7, the CDR3 gives the full variable domain: DVKVTQSSRYLVKRTGEKVFLECVQDMDHENMFWYRQDPGLGLRLIYFSYDVKMKEKGDIPEGYSVSREKKERFSLILESASTNQTSMYLCASRRLAGPYEQYFGPGTRLTVT.

This chain links TRBV7-9 with TRBJ1-2; D unclear. The CDR3 has 14 amino acids. V lost 3 bases and J 5 bases, leaving 13 bases between the germline ends. The germline V gene has CDR1 SEHNR and CDR2 FQNEAQ (reference sequence). CDR3 DNA: TGTGCCAGCAGCTTTAATAGGGCGCCGTATGGCTACACCTTC. It yields the protein CASSFNRAPYGYTF.

V is TRBV25-1 and J is TRBJ2-7; 9 bases line up with TRBD1. The CDR3 runs 16 residues. Germline CDR1 reads MGHDK; CDR2 reads SYGVNS. Germline trimming cut 4 bases from V and 4 bases from J; bases unmatched to any gene: 11. The CDR3 DNA is TGTGCCAGCAGTGGCCTCAACCTAGACAGGGGGTACGAGCAGTACTTC. This sequence encodes CASSGLNLDRGYEQYF.